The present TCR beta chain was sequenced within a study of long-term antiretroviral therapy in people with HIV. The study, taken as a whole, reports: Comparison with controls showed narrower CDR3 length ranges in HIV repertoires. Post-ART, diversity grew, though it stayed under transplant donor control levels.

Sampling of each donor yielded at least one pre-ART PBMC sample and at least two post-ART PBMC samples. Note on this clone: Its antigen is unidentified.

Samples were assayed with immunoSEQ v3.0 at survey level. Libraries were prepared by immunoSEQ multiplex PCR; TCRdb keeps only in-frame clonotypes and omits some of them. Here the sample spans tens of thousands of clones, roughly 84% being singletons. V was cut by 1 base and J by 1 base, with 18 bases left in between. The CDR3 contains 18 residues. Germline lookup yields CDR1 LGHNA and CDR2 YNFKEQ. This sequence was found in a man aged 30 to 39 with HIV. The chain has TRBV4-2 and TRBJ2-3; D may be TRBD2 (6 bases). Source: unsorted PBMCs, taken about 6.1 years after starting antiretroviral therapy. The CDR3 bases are TGTGCCAGCAGCCAAGTTTTCTACGGGAGAGCGGGCACAGATACGCAGTATTTT. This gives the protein CASSQVFYGRAGTDTQYF.